This TCR beta chain originates from a study of resident and recirculating memory T cells in vitiligo. For the study at large: Shave-biopsy epidermis from lesional and nonlesional skin was sequenced alongside PBMCs. Regarding the study as a whole: No unique dominant TCR clone was found in vitiligo lesions. Different lesions suggested infiltration by different T cell clones.

Patients who had received treatment within the previous three months were excluded. Profiling relied on immunoSEQ multiplex PCR, and the TCRdb table lists in-frame clones only, not all of them. This sample has 40,000 to 50,000 clones, with around nine tenths found just once. The CDR3 runs 16 residues. The V gene's germline CDR1 is LNHNV and CDR2 YYDKDF (reference sequence). The V end lost 5 bases, the J end lost 3 bases, and 18 bases lay between the germline ends. On this clone: What it recognizes is unknown.

This chain links TRBV15 with TRBJ2-3; D is ambiguous. Sequenced material: blood. The clonotype was recovered from a male donor with vitiligo. CDR3 residues: CATSSRGGSTTDTQYF. The CDR3 DNA reads as TGTGCCACCAGCTCTAGAGGTGGCAGTACAACAGATACGCAGTATTTT.